This T cell receptor beta chain is drawn from a study of blood T cell repertoires in COVID-19. Study details: The United States, Italy and Spain supplied acute and convalescent COVID-19 samples. Sample material is recorded as cDNA or gDNA derived from T cells, B-cell-depleted T cells, or PBMCs.

This clone was observed a single time. The CDR3 is 16 amino acids. In the authors' workflow: Reference gene primer amplification yielded estimated nucleated cell counts. Clones were sequenced by immunoSEQ multiplex PCR, and TCRdb holds only the in-frame ones, with some missing. V, J and clone size are taken as reported in that table, and D and trimming were inferred from the DNA itself. The profile covers approximately 200,000 clones, with about 85% appearing a single time and 0.98% taken by the ten largest. This clonotype was sampled from a middle-aged man with acute or convalescent COVID-19. The sequencing input was peripheral blood. The gene calls are TRBV21-1 and TRBJ1-2. TRBV21-1 is labeled a pseudogene. The CDR3 sequence is CASSIPPLRANYGYTF. The CDR3 coding sequence is TGTGCCAGCAGCATACCCCCCCTTCGGGCTAACTATGGCTACACCTTC.